Below, 2 T cell receptor beta chains from the same sample are listed, as sequenced in a study of CD4 T cells in relation to SARS-CoV-2 and coronaviruses. These receptors' antigens are unknown. Unexposed donor CD4+ T cells date from about 2011-2018, before the COVID-19 pandemic. Isolation of CD4+ T cells took place after approximately 11 days in culture. The repertoire was sequenced with immunoSEQ multiplex PCR; TCRdb's copy has only in-frame clones and lacks some. The data hold 15,000 to 20,000 clones, with about 84% observed a single time. Specimen: CD4+ T cells from PBMCs, cultured in vitro. The receptors were gathered from a human donor in good health.

The gene calls are TRBV29-1 and TRBJ2-5; 9 positions match TRBD1. The CDR3 consists of 13 residues. Germline V gives CDR1 SQVTM, CDR2 ANQGSEA. J gave up 5 bases and V 5 bases, and 6 bases lay outside the gene matches. CDR3 in amino acids: CSVSVTGGETQYF. The CDR3, as DNA: TGCAGCGTTAGTGTAACAGGGGGCGAGACCCAGTACTTC.

In its sample, this clone was seen once. This sequence joins TRBV5-1 and TRBJ2-7; D not resolved. The CDR3 spans 13 residues. The V gene lost 0 bases and the J gene lost 5 bases, with 9 bases spanning the gap. The germline CDR1 and CDR2 sequences are SGHRS and YFSETQ. The CDR3 DNA follows: TGCGCCAGCAGCTTGGATTTGTTTCACGAGCAGTACTTC. Encoded protein: CASSLDLFHEQYF.